A selection of T cell receptor beta chains follows, all from one sample in a study of blood T cell repertoires in COVID-19. Some clones are missing from TCRdb's copy, which holds only in-frame ones; the method was immunoSEQ multiplex PCR. The profile shows about 200,000 clones, 80% of them singletons. The specimen was PBMCs or T cells enriched from blood (not recorded which). Receptor source: a middle-aged woman with acute COVID-19. The CDR3 runs from the conserved cysteine through the conserved F or W. D genes are given only for firm matches. Expanded clones are given a class, and other clones once, few, many or no size at all.

CDR3aa: CASSIVQGLGEKLFF; CDR3nt: TGTGCCAGTAGTATAGTCCAGGGGCTCGGTGAAAAACTGTTTTTT; v_gene: TRBV19; j_gene: TRBJ1-4; abundance: NA; d_gene: NA
CDR3aa: CASWRRDRLSSQPQHF; CDR3nt: TGTGCCAGCTGGCGCCGGGACAGGTTATCGTCCCAGCCCCAGCATTTT; v_gene: TRBV28; j_gene: TRBJ1-5; abundance: NA; d_gene: TRBD1
CDR3aa: CASRDRGRLGYTF; CDR3nt: TGCGCCAGCAGAGACAGGGGGCGTTTAGGCTACACCTTC; v_gene: TRBV4-1; j_gene: TRBJ1-2; abundance: NA; d_gene: TRBD1
CDR3aa: CASSLLVSSGNTIYF; CDR3nt: TGTGCCAGCAGTTTGCTCGTGAGCTCTGGAAACACCATATATTTT; v_gene: TRBV28; j_gene: TRBJ1-3; abundance: NA; d_gene: NA
CDR3aa: CASSSRTGGSSIQYF; CDR3nt: TGTGCCAGCAGTTCCAGGACAGGGGGCTCGAGCATTCAGTACTTC; v_gene: TRBV27; j_gene: TRBJ2-4; abundance: once; d_gene: TRBD1
CDR3aa: CATSDPGTSGTDTQYF; CDR3nt: TGTGCCACCAGTGATCCCGGGACTAGCGGGACGGATACGCAGTATTTT; v_gene: TRBV24-1; j_gene: TRBJ2-3; abundance: once; d_gene: TRBD2
CDR3aa: CASSVTSGNNEQFF; CDR3nt: TGTGCCAGCAGCGTTACTAGCGGAAACAATGAGCAGTTCTTC; v_gene: TRBV9; j_gene: TRBJ2-1; abundance: NA; d_gene: TRBD2
CDR3aa: CASSFRGTQGYTF; CDR3nt: TGTGCCAGCAGTTTCAGGGGCACGCAAGGCTACACCTTC; v_gene: TRBV27; j_gene: TRBJ1-2; abundance: NA; d_gene: NA
CDR3aa: CAISDPGVQETQYF; CDR3nt: TGTGCCATCAGTGATCCAGGCGTTCAAGAGACCCAGTACTTC; v_gene: TRBV10-3; j_gene: TRBJ2-5; abundance: NA; d_gene: NA
CDR3aa: CASSLTAYGNTIYF; CDR3nt: TGTGCCAGCAGCCTGACAGCCTACGGAAACACCATATATTTT; v_gene: TRBV7-8; j_gene: TRBJ1-3; abundance: NA; d_gene: NA
CDR3aa: CASSYTRRRGEQYF; CDR3nt: TGTGCCAGCAGTTACACCCGAAGACGCGGGGAGCAGTACTTC; v_gene: TRBV6-5; j_gene: TRBJ2-7; abundance: NA; d_gene: NA
CDR3aa: CASGGQGSLFKSLHF; CDR3nt: TGTGCCAGCGGGGGTCAGGGGTCCCTTTTTAAATCCCTCCACTTT; v_gene: TRBV6-5; j_gene: TRBJ1-6; abundance: once; d_gene: NA
CDR3aa: CAWRTVAEKLFF; CDR3nt: TGTGCCTGGAGGACAGTAGCTGAAAAACTGTTTTTT; v_gene: TRBV30; j_gene: TRBJ1-4; abundance: NA; d_gene: NA
CDR3aa: CASQGREWETQYF; CDR3nt: TGTGCCAGTCAGGGGCGCGAGTGGGAGACCCAGTACTTC; v_gene: TRBV28; j_gene: TRBJ2-5; abundance: NA; d_gene: NA
CDR3aa: CASSQHGQGETQYF; CDR3nt: TGTGCCAGCAGCCAACACGGACAGGGAGAGACCCAGTACTTC; v_gene: TRBV4-2; j_gene: TRBJ2-5; abundance: NA; d_gene: TRBD1
CDR3aa: CASSPPGRSNTGELFF; CDR3nt: TGTGCCAGCTCACCACCGGGCAGATCGAACACCGGGGAGCTGTTTTTT; v_gene: TRBV18; j_gene: TRBJ2-2; abundance: NA; d_gene: NA
CDR3aa: CASSPLDRVGGYTF; CDR3nt: TGTGCCAGCAGCCCACTCGACAGGGTTGGTGGCTACACCTTC; v_gene: TRBV6-5; j_gene: TRBJ1-2; abundance: NA; d_gene: TRBD1
CDR3aa: CASSLKREGLNEQFF; CDR3nt: TGCGCCAGCAGCTTGAAGCGGGAGGGCCTGAATGAGCAGTTCTTC; v_gene: TRBV5-1; j_gene: TRBJ2-1; abundance: NA; d_gene: TRBD2
CDR3aa: CASSPERTGFSGANVLTF; CDR3nt: TGTGCCAGTAGCCCTGAACGGACAGGGTTTAGTGGGGCCAACGTCCTGACTTTC; v_gene: TRBV19; j_gene: TRBJ2-6; abundance: NA; d_gene: TRBD1
CDR3aa: CASRPGGQLNSPLHF; CDR3nt: TGTGCCAGTAGGCCTGGGGGACAGCTTAATTCACCCCTCCACTTT; v_gene: TRBV19; j_gene: TRBJ1-6; abundance: NA; d_gene: TRBD1
CDR3aa: CASSTLRTGGNTIYF; CDR3nt: TGTGCCAGCAGCACACTTCGGACAGGTGGAAACACCATATATTTT; v_gene: TRBV28; j_gene: TRBJ1-3; abundance: many; d_gene: TRBD1
CDR3aa: CASSLYEEKLFF; CDR3nt: TGTGCCAGCAGCTTATATGAGGAAAAACTGTTTTTT; v_gene: TRBV11-2; j_gene: TRBJ1-4; abundance: NA; d_gene: NA
CDR3aa: CASSESGLAGAPGYNEQFF; CDR3nt: TGCGCCAGCAGTGAGTCGGGACTAGCGGGGGCGCCGGGATACAATGAGCAGTTCTTC; v_gene: TRBV10-1; j_gene: TRBJ2-1; abundance: NA; d_gene: TRBD2
CDR3aa: CASSLARPGGQFF; CDR3nt: TGTGCCAGCAGCTTAGCGCGTCCGGGGGGGCAGTTCTTC; v_gene: TRBV7-2; j_gene: TRBJ2-1; abundance: NA; d_gene: TRBD2
CDR3aa: CATTQDSVNTEAFF; CDR3nt: TGTGCCACCACTCAGGACAGCGTCAACACTGAAGCTTTCTTT; v_gene: TRBV6-5; j_gene: TRBJ1-1; abundance: NA; d_gene: NA
CDR3aa: CASSEATGFISGNTIYF; CDR3nt: TGTGCCAGCAGTGAAGCCACAGGGTTTATCTCTGGAAACACCATATATTTT; v_gene: TRBV6-1; j_gene: TRBJ1-3; abundance: NA; d_gene: NA
CDR3aa: CASSQDQWGVPGANVLTF; CDR3nt: TGCGCCAGCAGCCAAGATCAATGGGGAGTTCCTGGGGCCAACGTCCTGACTTTC; v_gene: TRBV4-3; j_gene: TRBJ2-6; abundance: NA; d_gene: NA